A selection of T cell receptor beta chains follows, all from one sample in a study of shared clonotypes between healthy human individuals. Some clones are missing from TCRdb's copy, which holds only in-frame ones; the method was immunoSEQ multiplex PCR. The profile covers more than 2 million clones, with 85% to 95% appearing a single time and under 0.15% taken by the ten largest. Sequences were obtained from naive CD4+ T cells sorted from blood. These receptors were collected from a man aged 18 to 30 in good health. The CDR3 runs from the conserved cysteine through the conserved F or W.

V,J,CDR3
TRBV19,TRBJ2-5,CASSIQSGSFETQYF
TRBV5-6,TRBJ1-6,CASSLYQGSYSSPLHF
TRBV5-1,TRBJ1-2,CASSLAVTATAGGYTF
TRBV19,TRBJ1-5,CASSIASPGGWDQPQHF
TRBV6-1,TRBJ2-5,CASSAWTGTETQYF
TRBV7-9,TRBJ1-5,CASSPGQDQPQHF
TRBV5-1,TRBJ2-5,CASSPSLGGPETQYF
TRBV20-1,TRBJ2-3,CSARYSDTQYF
TRBV19,TRBJ1-1,CASKGRSEAFF
TRBV28,TRBJ2-7,CASTNTQPPYEQYF
TRBV2,TRBJ1-5,CASSEIQGRGPQHF
TRBV10-1,TRBJ2-5,CASRETSGREVTQYF
TRBV10-3,TRBJ2-3,CAISPGATDTQYF
TRBV5-6,TRBJ2-5,CASSLVDRVQETQYF
TRBV28,TRBJ2-3,CASPSLGAQSTDTQYF
TRBV27,TRBJ2-1,CASSFGPFSYNEQFF
TRBV7-9,TRBJ2-1,CASSLSTSHNEQFF